The next 12 T cell receptor beta chains were all read from a single sample in a study of T cell responses to AZD1222 COVID-19 vaccine. Using immunoSEQ multiplex PCR, the repertoire was profiled, and TCRdb retains in-frame clones only, with some absent. The top ten hold 4.5% to 6.5% of the sample, which has about 110,000 clones, approximately 86% seen once. This material consisted of peripheral blood, taken on day 0 of AZD1222 vaccination. The receptors originated from an adult in good health.

This clone was counted a single time. The gene calls are TRBV4-1 and TRBJ2-7; TRBD2 agrees at 15 bases. Germline CDR1 and CDR2: MGHRA and YSYEKL. The CDR3 has 14 residues. The V gene end was trimmed by 4 bases and the J gene end by 12 bases; junction bases not matched to a gene: 7. The DNA of the CDR3 is TGCGCCAGCAGCCCGGGGACTAGCGGGGGGCGGCTGTACTTC. This gives the protein CASSPGTSGGRLYF.

Remarks on this clone: A read error may produce the germline difference seen at one junction end. The chain couples TRBV7-9 to TRBJ1-6; D unresolved. CDR1 is SEHNR, CDR2 FQNEAQ, per germline (reference sequence). The CDR3 spans 12 residues. The CDR3, as DNA: TGTGCCAGCAGCTCCGATAATTCACCCCTCCACTTT. As protein: CASSSDNSPLHF. Using reference TRBV7-9 and TRBJ1-6 for the parts outside the CDR3, the full variable domain is DTGVSQNPRHKITKRGQNVTFRCDPISEHNRLYWYRQTLGQGPEFLTYFQNEAQLEKSRLLSDRFSAERPKGSFSTLEIQRTEQGDSAMYLCASSSDNSPLHFGNGTRLTVT.

The chain combines TRBV18 with TRBJ1-2; no clear D gene. Germline CDR1 and CDR2: KGHSH and LQKENI. This CDR3 is 15 amino acids long. V was cut by 3 bases and J by 1 base, with 12 bases left in between. Here the CDR3 reads CASSPGPSHNYGYTF. For the CDR3, the DNA is TGTGCCAGCTCACCCGGTCCCAGCCATAACTATGGCTACACCTTC. Using reference TRBV18 and TRBJ1-2 for the parts outside the CDR3, the full variable domain is NAGVMQNPRHLVRRRGQEARLRCSPMKGHSHVYWYRQLPEEGLKFMVYLQKENIIDESGMPKERFSAEFPKEGPSILRIQQVVRGDSAAYFCASSPGPSHNYGYTFGSGTRLTVV.

This clone has just one count. This chain uses TRBV5-6 with TRBJ1-2; no reliable D call. The V end was cut by 0 bases, the J end by 2 bases, with 5 bases between. The germline V gene has CDR1 SGHDT and CDR2 YYEEEE. CDR3 length: 13 amino acids. CDR3 DNA sequence: TGTGCCAGCAGCTTGGGGGAGAACTATGGCTACACCTTC. Translated: CASSLGENYGYTF.

The chain is built from TRBV15 and TRBJ1-2; D may be TRBD1 (5 bases). There are 18 residues in the CDR3. Trimming shortened V by 1 base and J by 5 bases, and 23 bases separated the two germline ends. In germline, CDR1 is LNHNV, CDR2 YYDKDF (reference sequence). The CDR3 protein is CATSRGSRTGGASYGYTF. In DNA form, the CDR3 reads TGTGCCACCAGCAGAGGCTCAAGAACAGGAGGCGCATCGTATGGCTACACCTTC. The full variable domain, with the rest looked up from reference TRBV15 and TRBJ1-2, is DAMVIQNPRYQVTQFGKPVTLSCSQTLNHNVMYWYQQKSSQAPKLLFHYYDKDFNNEADTPDNFQSRRPNTSFCFLDIRSPGLGDTAMYLCATSRGSRTGGASYGYTFGSGTRLTVV.

V usage is TRBV7-2 and J usage is TRBJ2-3; 9 bases agree with TRBD2. Germline CDR1 reads SGHTA; CDR2 reads FQGNSA. Trimming took 7 bases from V and 3 from J; bases not matched to a gene: 5. This CDR3 has 14 residues. CDR3: CASIVLAGTDTQYF. As DNA, the CDR3 is TGTGCCAGCATCGTTCTAGCGGGAACAGATACGCAGTATTTT.

This clone was recorded many times. The chain uses TRBV6-1 and TRBJ2-7; D may be TRBD2 (5 bases). V was cut by 3 bases and J by 6 bases, with 15 bases left in between. The CDR3 extends over 14 amino acids. Germline V lookup: CDR1 MNHNS, CDR2 SASEGT. The chain's CDR3 is CASSDPGMDLEQYF. The CDR3 coding sequence is TGTGCCAGCAGTGATCCGGGAATGGACCTCGAGCAGTACTTC.

DNA of the CDR3: TGTGCCAGCAGTTTGGCGGGCTACACCTTC. Its protein product is CASSLAGYTF. The chain combines TRBV28 with TRBJ1-2; D gene ambiguous. In germline, CDR1 is MDHEN, CDR2 SYDVKM. The CDR3 is 10 residues long. The ends were cut back, 3 bases at V and 8 bases at J, with 4 bases in the middle.

This chain joins TRBV27 and TRBJ1-4; D possibly corresponds to TRBD1 (6 bases). CDR3 length equals 13 residues. CDR1 MNHEY and CDR2 SMNVEV come from the germline V gene (reference sequence). Trimming left V 3 bases short and J 8 bases short, with 10 bases between. The CDR3, as DNA: TGTGCCAGCAGTTTTGTGGGGGCCGAAAAACTGTTTTTT. Protein: CASSFVGAEKLFF.

This chain links TRBV6-2 or TRBV6-3 with TRBJ1-1; D not certain. Trimming removed 4 bases from V and 1 base from J, with 10 bases in between. The CDR3 spans 14 residues. Per the germline V gene, CDR1 is MNHEY and CDR2 is SVGEGT. DNA of the CDR3: TGTGCCAGCAGTTCGGAGGGAGCGAACACTGAAGCTTTCTTT. The encoded protein is CASSSEGANTEAFF.

The V gene is TRBV7-9, the J gene TRBJ2-5; 7 nucleotides line up with TRBD1. CDR3 length equals 14 residues. Per the germline V gene, CDR1 is SEHNR and CDR2 is FQNEAQ (reference sequence). Losses at the gene ends were 6 bases for V and 4 bases for J; bases not matched to a gene: 8. In DNA, the CDR3 is TGTGCCAGCAGGGAAGGTAGGGGGCGAGAGACCCAGTACTTC. Encoded protein: CASREGRGRETQYF.

This rearrangement joins TRBV20-1 to TRBJ1-1; tentative D call: TRBD1 (5 bases). From germline, CDR1 is DFQATT and CDR2 SNEGSKA (reference sequence). This CDR3 is built from 16 residues. With 4 bases removed from V and 7 bases from J, the gap between germline ends came to 25 bases. In DNA form, the CDR3 reads TGCAGTGCTACTGAGGAGGGGAATGGAGTAGGTGTTGAAGCTTTCTTT. As protein: CSATEEGNGVGVEAFF.